This T cell receptor (beta chain) was identified during a study of blood T cell repertoires in COVID-19. In the study overall: The origin of the acute and convalescent COVID-19 samples was the United States, Italy and Spain.

TCRdb's copy holds only in-frame clones and misses some; the assay was immunoSEQ multiplex PCR. In the table there are about 170,000 clones, roughly four fifths of which are singletons. The CDR3 spans 12 residues. V was shortened by 5 bases and J by 13 bases, with 15 bases between the two germline ends. Looked up from germline, CDR1 is SGHAT and CDR2 is FQNNGV. Sequencing used peripheral blood. The clonotype originates from a woman aged 80 or over with acute or convalescent COVID-19. V usage is TRBV11-2 and J usage is TRBJ2-1; the D gene is possibly TRBD2 (6 bases). CDR3 residues: CASSAGTFVQFF. CDR3 DNA: TGTGCCAGCAGCGCCGGGACTTTTGTTCAGTTCTTC.